Each of the 2 T cell receptor beta chains below was sequenced from the same sample in a study of OX40 agonist ivuxolimab in advanced cancers. The library was prepared using the immunoSEQ multiplex PCR assay. TCRdb limited this immuneACCESS table to in-frame rearrangements with V and J called. A share of clones is missing; checked studies link under half to unresolved V genes, and the rest is unexplained. The sample has about 73,000 clones on record, 75% to 90% of them singletons. The ten largest account for roughly 0.56% of the sample. The sequencing here drew on CD4+ or CD8+ T cells sorted from blood, taken in a trial of the OX40 agonist ivuxolimab. The receptors were gathered from an adult with an advanced solid tumor such as melanoma, head and neck, liver or kidney cancer.

As regards this clone: One junction end disagrees with the germline gene, perhaps due to a read error. The V call is TRBV7-9, the J call TRBJ2-5; 10 positions match TRBD2. CDR3 length: 14 residues. CDR1 and CDR2 from the germline V gene are SEHNR and FQNEAQ (reference sequence). In DNA, the CDR3 is TGTGCCAGCAGTTTAGCGGGGGGACAAGAGACCCAGTACTTC. Its translation: CASSLAGGQETQYF.

The chain combines TRBV15 with TRBJ1-5, with D unclear. CDR1 LNHNV and CDR2 YYDKDF come from the germline V gene (reference sequence). V was clipped by 1 base and J by 9 bases, with 13 bases between them. The CDR3 extends over 14 amino acids. This CDR3 is CATSRGSSVRPQHF. The CDR3 DNA is TGTGCCACCAGCAGAGGGTCGTCGGTCCGGCCCCAGCATTTT.